This T cell receptor beta chain originates from a study of blood T cell repertoires in COVID-19. Study-wide background: Samples of COVID-19 (acute and convalescent) were obtained from the United States, Italy and Spain.

Per the authors' pipeline: Estimates of nucleated cell counts were drawn from the amplification of reference gene primers. TCRdb's table, derived via immunoSEQ multiplex PCR, lists solely in-frame clones and lacks some. Clone size and V and J calls were adopted from that table, with D and trimming inferred from the DNA. The data contain about 180,000 clones, roughly nine tenths of them singletons. Trimming took 2 bases from V and 1 from J, leaving 8 bases between them. The CDR3 sequence is 15 residues long. The germline V gene encodes CDR1 MNHEY and CDR2 SVGAGI. The specimen was peripheral blood. This sequence originates from a man between 65 and 85 years old with active or convalescent COVID-19. This chain connects TRBV6-5 to TRBJ1-4; tentatively, D is TRBD1 (5 bases). CDR3 DNA: TGTGCCAGCAGTTACAGGGGCGAAACTAATGAAAAACTGTTTTTT. Protein product: CASSYRGETNEKLFF.